This T cell receptor beta chain was documented in a study of T cells in Graves' hyperthyroidism and ophthalmopathy. This clonotype has a handful of counts. V was clipped by 9 bases and J by 4 bases; unmatched bases: 2. Germline assignment: CDR1 MNHNS and CDR2 SASEGT. This CDR3 contains 13 residues. Amplification yielded TCR beta CDR3 regions, with RNA transcripts as the source. The HTBI set primed first-round TCR CDR3 RT-PCR. MiXCR, run by TCRdb on the multiplex PCR reads, gives a single entry per CDR3 protein. The sample consists of about 640,000 distinct CDR3 sequences, less than 25% of them appearing once.

The chain uses TRBV6-1 and TRBJ1-4; 10 bases line up with TRBD1. Sequencing was done on a sample of blood. The sequence came from a young man with Graves' ophthalmopathy. This CDR3 reads CASGQGGNEKLFF. CDR3 DNA: TGTGCCAGTGGACAGGGGGGTAATGAAAAACTGTTTTTT.